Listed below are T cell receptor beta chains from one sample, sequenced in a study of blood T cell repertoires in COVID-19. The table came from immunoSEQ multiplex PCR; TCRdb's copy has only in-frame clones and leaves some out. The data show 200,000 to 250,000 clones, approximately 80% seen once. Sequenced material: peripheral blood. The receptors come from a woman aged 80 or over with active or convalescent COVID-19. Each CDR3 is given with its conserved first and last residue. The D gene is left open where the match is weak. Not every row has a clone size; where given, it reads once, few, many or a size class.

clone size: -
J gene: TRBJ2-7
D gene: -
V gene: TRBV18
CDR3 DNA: TGTGCCAGCTCACCACCGGGGTTGAGGGCCACCTACGAGCAGTACTTC
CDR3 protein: CASSPPGLRATYEQYF

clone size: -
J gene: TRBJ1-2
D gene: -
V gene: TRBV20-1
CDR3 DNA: TGCAGTGCTAGTCCGGGGAGCTCCTATGGCTACACCTTC
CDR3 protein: CSASPGSSYGYTF

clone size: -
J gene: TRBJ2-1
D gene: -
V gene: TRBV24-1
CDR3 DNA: TGTGCCACCAGTGATCCCCGGGACCACTGGAGGGATGAGCAGTTCTTC
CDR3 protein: CATSDPRDHWRDEQFF

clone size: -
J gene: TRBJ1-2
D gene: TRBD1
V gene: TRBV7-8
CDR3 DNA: TGTGCCAGCAGCGGACAATCGACAGGGACCTTGGGCTACACCTTC
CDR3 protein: CASSGQSTGTLGYTF

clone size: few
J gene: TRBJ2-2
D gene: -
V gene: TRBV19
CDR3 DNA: TGTGCCAGTAGTGAGACCGGACTAAACACCGGGGAGCTGTTTTTT
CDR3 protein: CASSETGLNTGELFF

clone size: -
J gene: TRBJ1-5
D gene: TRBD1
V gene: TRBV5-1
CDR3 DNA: TGCGCCAGCAGTTGGACAGGGGGGGATCAGCCCCAGCATTTT
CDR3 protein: CASSWTGGDQPQHF

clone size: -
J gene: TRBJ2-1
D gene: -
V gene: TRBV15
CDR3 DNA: TGTGCCACCAGCAGAGGTAATTATGAGCAGTTCTTC
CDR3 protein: CATSRGNYEQFF

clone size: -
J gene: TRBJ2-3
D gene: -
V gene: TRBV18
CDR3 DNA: TGTGCCAGCTCACCTACCCGGCAGGCCTTAACCCGCACAGATACGCAGTATTTT
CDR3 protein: CASSPTRQALTRTDTQYF

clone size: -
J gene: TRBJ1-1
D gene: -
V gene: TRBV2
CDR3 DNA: TGTGCCAGCAGTGAGGCGGTGAGGACTGAAGCTTTCTTT
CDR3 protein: CASSEAVRTEAFF

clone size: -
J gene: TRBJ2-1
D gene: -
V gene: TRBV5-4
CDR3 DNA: TGTGCCAGCGGCACACCCCCGGGAGCCAATGAGCAGTTCTTC
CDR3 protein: CASGTPPGANEQFF

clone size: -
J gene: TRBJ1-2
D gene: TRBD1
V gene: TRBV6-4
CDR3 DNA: TGTGCCAGCAGTCCCTCTCCAGGGGGCGCGGGTGGCTACACCTTC
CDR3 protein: CASSPSPGGAGGYTF

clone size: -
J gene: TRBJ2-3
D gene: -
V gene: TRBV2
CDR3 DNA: TGTGCCAGCTCCCTAGGCACCCGGAGGACAGATACGCAGTATTTT
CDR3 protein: CASSLGTRRTDTQYF

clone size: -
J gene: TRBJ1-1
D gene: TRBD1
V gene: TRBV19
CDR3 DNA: TGTGCCAGTAGTACCCGGGACAGGGGGCGCTTTGGCACTGAAGCTTTCTTT
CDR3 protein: CASSTRDRGRFGTEAFF

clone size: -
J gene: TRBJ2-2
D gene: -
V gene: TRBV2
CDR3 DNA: TGTGCCAGCAGTGCGGACAGAGAGGGCGGGGAGCTGTTTTTT
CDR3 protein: CASSADREGGELFF

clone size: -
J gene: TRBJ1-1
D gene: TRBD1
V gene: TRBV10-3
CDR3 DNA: TGTGCCATCAGCGCGGACAGGCTAAACACTGAAGCTTTCTTT
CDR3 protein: CAISADRLNTEAFF

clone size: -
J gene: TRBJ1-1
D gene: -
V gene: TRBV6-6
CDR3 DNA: TGTGCCAGCAGCTCGGACAGTTTCACTGAAGCTTTCTTT
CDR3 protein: CASSSDSFTEAFF

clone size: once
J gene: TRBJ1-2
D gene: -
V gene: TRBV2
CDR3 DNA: TGTGCCAGCAGTGAAAGAGGTTGGACAGCACGAAACAGTGGCTACACCTTC
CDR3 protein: CASSERGWTARNSGYTF

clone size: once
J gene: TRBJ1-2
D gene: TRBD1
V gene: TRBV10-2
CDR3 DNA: TGCGCCAGCCGACAGGGATTAGATGGCTACACCTTC
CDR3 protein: CASRQGLDGYTF

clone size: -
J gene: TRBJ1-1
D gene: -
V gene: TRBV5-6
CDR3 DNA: TGTGCCAGCAGCGTCAGGGGCCTGAACACTGAAGCTTTCTTT
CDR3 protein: CASSVRGLNTEAFF

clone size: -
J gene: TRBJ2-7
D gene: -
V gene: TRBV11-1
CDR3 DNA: TGTGCCAGCAGCCCCCTCCGGAGGGGTAGTTACGAGCAGTACTTC
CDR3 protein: CASSPLRRGSYEQYF

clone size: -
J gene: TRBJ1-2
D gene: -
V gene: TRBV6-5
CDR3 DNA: TGTGCCAGCAGTTCAATCGGGGGGCCGCGGGGCTATGGCTACACCTTC
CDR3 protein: CASSSIGGPRGYGYTF

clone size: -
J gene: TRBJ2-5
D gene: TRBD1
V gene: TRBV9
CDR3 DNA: TGTGCCAGCAGCCCTTGGGACAGCCAAGAGACCCAGTACTTC
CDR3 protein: CASSPWDSQETQYF

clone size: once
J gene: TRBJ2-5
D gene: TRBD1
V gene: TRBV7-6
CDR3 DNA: TGTGCCAGCAGCGTACGGGACAGCCAAGAGACCCAGTACTTC
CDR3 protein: CASSVRDSQETQYF

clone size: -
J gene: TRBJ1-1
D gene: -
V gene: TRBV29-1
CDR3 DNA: TGCAGCGTGAGGGGGGGGCTGAACACTGAAGCTTTCTTT
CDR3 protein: CSVRGGLNTEAFF

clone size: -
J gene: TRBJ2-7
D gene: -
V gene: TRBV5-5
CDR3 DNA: TGTGCCAGCAGCCTAAAGGGCCCCAGGGGCTACGAGCAGTACTTC
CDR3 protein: CASSLKGPRGYEQYF

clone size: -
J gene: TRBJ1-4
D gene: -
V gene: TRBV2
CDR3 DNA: TGTGCCAGCACCAAGACCGGAACAGATGAAAAACTGTTTTTT
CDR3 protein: CASTKTGTDEKLFF

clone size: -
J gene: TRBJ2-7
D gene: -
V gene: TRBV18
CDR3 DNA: TGTGCCAGCTCACCCAATGACAGGCACGAGCAGTACTTC
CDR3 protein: CASSPNDRHEQYF

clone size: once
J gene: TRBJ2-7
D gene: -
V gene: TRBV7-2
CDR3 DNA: TGTGCCAGCAGTTACACGCTAGCGACTACCTACGAGCAGTACTTC
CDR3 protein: CASSYTLATTYEQYF

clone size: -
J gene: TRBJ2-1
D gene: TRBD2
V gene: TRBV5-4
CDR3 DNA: TGTGCCAGCAGCCGGACTAGCGGGAAGGGCAATGAGCAGTTCTTC
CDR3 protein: CASSRTSGKGNEQFF

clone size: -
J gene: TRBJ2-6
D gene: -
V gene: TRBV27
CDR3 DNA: TGTGCCAGCAGATCCGGGTCCCCTGGGGCCAACGTCCTGACTTTC
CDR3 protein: CASRSGSPGANVLTF

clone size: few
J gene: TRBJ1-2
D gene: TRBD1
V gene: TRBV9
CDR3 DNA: TGTGCCAGCAGGGGGGACAGCAAAATCTATGGCTACACCTTC
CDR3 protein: CASRGDSKIYGYTF

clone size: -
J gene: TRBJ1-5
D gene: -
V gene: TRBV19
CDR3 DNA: TGTGCCAGTAGTATAGGTCCGGGGAATAGCAATCAGCCCCAGCATTTT
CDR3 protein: CASSIGPGNSNQPQHF

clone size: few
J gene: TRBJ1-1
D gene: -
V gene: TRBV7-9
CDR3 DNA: TGTGCCAGCAGCTTAGCTCTGGGAGGCACTGAAGCTTTCTTT
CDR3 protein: CASSLALGGTEAFF

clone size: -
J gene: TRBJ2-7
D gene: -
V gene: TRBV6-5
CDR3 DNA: TGTGCCAGCAGTTACTCGAGACGGGGAGACTACGAGCAGTACTTC
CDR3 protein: CASSYSRRGDYEQYF

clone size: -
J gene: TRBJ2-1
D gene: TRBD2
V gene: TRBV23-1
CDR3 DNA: TGCGCCAGCAGTCAATTAGTAGCGGGAGGGTCGCTGGGGATTGAGCAGTTCTTC
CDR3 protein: CASSQLVAGGSLGIEQFF

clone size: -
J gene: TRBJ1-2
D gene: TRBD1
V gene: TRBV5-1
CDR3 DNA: TGCGCCAGCAGCCTGGGTAGGACAGGGAGGGATGGCTACACCTTC
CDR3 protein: CASSLGRTGRDGYTF

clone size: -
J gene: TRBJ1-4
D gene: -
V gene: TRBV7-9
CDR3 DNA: TGTGCCTGCGGACTGGCAGCAGTAGGTAGTGAAAAACTGTTTTTT
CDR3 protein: CACGLAAVGSEKLFF

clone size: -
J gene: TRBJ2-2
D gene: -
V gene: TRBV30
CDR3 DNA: TGTGCCTGGAGCCTAACCGGGGAGCTGTTTTTT
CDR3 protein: CAWSLTGELFF

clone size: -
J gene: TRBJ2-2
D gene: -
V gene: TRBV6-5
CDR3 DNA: TGTGCCAGCCAGTCGCCCTGGGGAGGCGGGGAGCTGTTTTTT
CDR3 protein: CASQSPWGGGELFF

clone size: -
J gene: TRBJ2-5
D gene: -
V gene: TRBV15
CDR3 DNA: TGTGCCACCAGCAGAGGGAACAGGGACCAAGAGACCCAGTACTTC
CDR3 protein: CATSRGNRDQETQYF

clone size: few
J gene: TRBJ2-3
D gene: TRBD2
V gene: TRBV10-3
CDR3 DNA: TGTGCCATCAGTGACGGGCTAGCGGGGGCCCAAGATACGCAGTATTTT
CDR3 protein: CAISDGLAGAQDTQYF

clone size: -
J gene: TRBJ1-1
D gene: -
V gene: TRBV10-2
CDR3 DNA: TGCGCCAGCAGTGAACAGGGTGGGCTGGCTTTCTTT
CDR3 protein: CASSEQGGLAFF

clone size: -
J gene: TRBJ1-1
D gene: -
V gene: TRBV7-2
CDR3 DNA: TGTGCCAGCAGCTCGACCGGGACAAAGAACACTGAAGCTTTCTTT
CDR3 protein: CASSSTGTKNTEAFF

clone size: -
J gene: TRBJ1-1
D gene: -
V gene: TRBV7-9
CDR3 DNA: TGTGCCAGCACTCCAAGGGAGGGATCGAACACTGAAGCTTTCTTT
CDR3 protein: CASTPREGSNTEAFF

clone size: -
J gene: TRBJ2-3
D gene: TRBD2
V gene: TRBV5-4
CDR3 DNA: TGTGCCAGCAGCTTGAGACTAGCGGTGGACACAGATACGCAGTATTTT
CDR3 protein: CASSLRLAVDTDTQYF